This T cell receptor (beta chain) comes out of a study of blood T cell repertoires in COVID-19. On the study more broadly: PBMCs, B-cell-depleted T cells, or T cells were the source of the cDNA or gDNA that made up the material.

Authors' methods: Quantification of nucleated cells was approximated via reference gene primer amplification. The method was immunoSEQ multiplex PCR; TCRdb's version includes in-frame clones alone and lacks a portion of them. Clonal size and the V and J genes are those of that table, whereas D and trimming came from the DNA. Here the sample spans about 99,000 clones, about 89% being singletons. V shed 3 bases, J shed 5 bases, and the junction held 4 bases outside the gene matches. Germline CDR1 reads MDHEN; CDR2 reads SYDVKM. The CDR3 runs 14 residues. What was sequenced was peripheral blood. J is TRBJ1-2 and V is TRBV28, with TRBD1 matching over 9 bases. The sequence was obtained from a human donor in a cohort sampled during active COVID-19. The CDR3 DNA reads TGTGCCAGCAGTTTTCCAGGGACAGGGTATGGCTACACCTTC. Its protein product is CASSFPGTGYGYTF.